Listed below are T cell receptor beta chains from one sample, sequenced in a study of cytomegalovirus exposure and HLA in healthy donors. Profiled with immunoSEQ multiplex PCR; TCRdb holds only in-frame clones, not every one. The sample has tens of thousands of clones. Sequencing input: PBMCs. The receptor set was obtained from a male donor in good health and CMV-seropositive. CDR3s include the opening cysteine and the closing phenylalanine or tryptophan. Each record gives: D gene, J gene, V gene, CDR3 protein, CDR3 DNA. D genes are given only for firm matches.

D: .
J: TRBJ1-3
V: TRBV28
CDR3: CASSLQTGLSGNTIYF
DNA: TGTGCCAGCAGTTTGCAAACAGGCCTCTCTGGAAACACCATATATTTT

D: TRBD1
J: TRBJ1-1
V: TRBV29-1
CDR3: CSVESGTGMNTEAFF
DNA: TGCAGCGTTGAGTCCGGGACAGGAATGAACACTGAAGCTTTCTTT

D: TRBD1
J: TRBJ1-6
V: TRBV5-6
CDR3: CASSLRTGGAWNSPLHF
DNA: TGTGCCAGCAGCTTAAGGACAGGGGGAGCTTGGAATTCACCCCTCCACTTT

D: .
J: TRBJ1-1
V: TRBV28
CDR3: CASSQGSADSPGAFF
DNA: TGTGCCAGCAGCCAGGGGTCCGCGGACAGCCCCGGGGCTTTCTTT

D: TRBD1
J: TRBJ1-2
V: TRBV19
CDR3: CASSMDRGRTSYGYTF
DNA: TGTGCCAGTAGTATGGACAGGGGGCGGACCTCCTATGGCTACACCTTC

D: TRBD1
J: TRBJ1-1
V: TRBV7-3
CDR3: CASSSGQGASEAFF
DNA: TGTGCCAGCAGCTCGGGACAGGGGGCGTCTGAAGCTTTCTTT

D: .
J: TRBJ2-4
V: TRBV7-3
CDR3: CASVYFGYF
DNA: TGTGCCAGCGTCTATTTCGGGTACTTC

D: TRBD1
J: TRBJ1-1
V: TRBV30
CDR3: CAWSPGTEASF
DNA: TGTGCCTGGAGTCCCGGGACAGAAGCTTCCTTT

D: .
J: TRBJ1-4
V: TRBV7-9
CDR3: CASSLTGGDEKLFF
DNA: TGTGCCAGCAGCTTAACGGGGGGAGATGAAAAACTGTTTTTT

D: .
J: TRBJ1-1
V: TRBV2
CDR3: CASRGVSGEAFF
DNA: TGTGCCAGCAGAGGGGTTTCGGGTGAAGCTTTCTTT

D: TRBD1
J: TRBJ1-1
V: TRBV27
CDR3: CASIKTGVGNTEAFF
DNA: TGTGCCAGCATTAAGACAGGGGTCGGGAACACTGAAGCTTTCTTT

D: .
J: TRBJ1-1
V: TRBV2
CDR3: CASSGAPGHHEAFF
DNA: TGTGCCAGCAGTGGGGCCCCGGGACACCATGAAGCTTTCTTT

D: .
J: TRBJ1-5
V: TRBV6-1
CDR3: CASSEDSTGHQPQHF
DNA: TGTGCCAGCAGTGAAGATTCTACAGGGCATCAGCCCCAGCATTTT

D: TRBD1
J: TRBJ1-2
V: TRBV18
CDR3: CASSGTGGIYGYTF
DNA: TGTGCCAGCTCCGGGACAGGGGGCATCTATGGCTACACCTTC

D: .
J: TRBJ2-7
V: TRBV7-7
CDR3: CASSLYHPGGLTGQYF
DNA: TGTGCTAGCAGCTTATATCACCCAGGGGGGCTTACGGGGCAGTACTTC

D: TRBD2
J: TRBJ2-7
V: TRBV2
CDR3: CASSEGGLGSREQYF
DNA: TGTGCCAGCAGTGAAGGGGGACTAGGGTCTCGGGAGCAGTACTTC

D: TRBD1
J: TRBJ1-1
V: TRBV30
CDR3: CAWSKTGGGTEAFF
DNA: TGTGCCTGGAGTAAGACAGGGGGCGGGACTGAAGCTTTCTTT

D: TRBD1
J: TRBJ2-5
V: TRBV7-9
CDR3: CATVPGQGVETQYF
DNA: TGTGCCACAGTTCCGGGACAGGGAGTAGAGACCCAGTACTTC

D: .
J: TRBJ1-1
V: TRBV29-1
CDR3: CSTWEGNTEAFF
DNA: TGCAGCACTTGGGAGGGCAACACTGAAGCTTTCTTT

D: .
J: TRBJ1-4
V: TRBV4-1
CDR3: CASKHATNEKLFF
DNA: TGCGCCAGTAAACACGCAACTAATGAAAAACTGTTTTTT

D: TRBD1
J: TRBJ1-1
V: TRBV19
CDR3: CASRATGVKNTEAFF
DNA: TGTGCCAGTAGGGCGACAGGGGTAAAGAACACTGAAGCTTTCTTT

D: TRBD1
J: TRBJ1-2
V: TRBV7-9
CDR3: CASSQGAGYGYTF
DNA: TGTGCCAGCAGCCAGGGGGCGGGCTATGGCTACACCTTC

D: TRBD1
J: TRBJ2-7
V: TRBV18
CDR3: CASSSPFGTAYEQYF
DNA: TGTGCCAGCTCATCCCCCTTCGGGACAGCTTACGAGCAGTACTTC

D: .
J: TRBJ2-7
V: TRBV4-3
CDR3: CASSQDVGGISYEQYF
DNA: TGCGCCAGCAGCCAAGATGTCGGCGGCATCTCCTACGAGCAGTACTTC

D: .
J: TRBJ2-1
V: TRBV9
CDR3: CASSVEGVASMIF
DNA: TGTGCCAGCAGCGTAGAGGGAGTGGCTAGCATGATCTTC

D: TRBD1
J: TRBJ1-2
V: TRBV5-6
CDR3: CASSSGQDYGYTF
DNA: TGTGCCAGCAGTTCGGGACAGGACTATGGCTACACCTTC

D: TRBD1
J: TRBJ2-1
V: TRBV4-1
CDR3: CASSQLPGQGLVF
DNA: TGCGCCAGCAGCCAGTTACCGGGACAGGGTCTGGTCTTC

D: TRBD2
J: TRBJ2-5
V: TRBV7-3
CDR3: CASSAPSGGGLLYF
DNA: TGTGCCAGCAGCGCACCTAGCGGGGGGGGGCTTCTGTACTTC

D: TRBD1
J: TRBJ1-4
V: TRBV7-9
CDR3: CASSRQTGLNEKLFF
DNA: TGTGCCAGCAGCCGACAGACAGGGTTAAATGAAAAACTGTTTTTT

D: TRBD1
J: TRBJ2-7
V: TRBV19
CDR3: CASSIGTGLAEQYF
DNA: TGTGCCAGTAGTATCGGGACAGGGCTTGCCGAGCAGTACTTC

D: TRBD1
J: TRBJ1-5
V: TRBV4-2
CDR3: CASSQMGQGSNQPQHF
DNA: TGTGCCAGCAGCCAAATGGGACAGGGGAGCAATCAGCCCCAGCATTTT

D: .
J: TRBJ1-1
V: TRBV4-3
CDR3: CASSPLGGGNTEAFF
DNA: TGCGCCAGCAGCCCTCTGGGCGGGGGGAACACTGAAGCTTTCTTT

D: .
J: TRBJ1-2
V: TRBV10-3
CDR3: CAISEPLAGRNYGYTF
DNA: TGTGCCATCAGTGAGCCTTTGGCGGGTCGGAACTATGGCTACACCTTC

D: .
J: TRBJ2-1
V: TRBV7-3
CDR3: CASSSLSLRVEQFF
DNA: TGTGCCAGCAGCTCCCTGAGCCTGAGGGTTGAGCAGTTCTTC

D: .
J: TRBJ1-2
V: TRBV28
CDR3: CASSQGWAGGYTF
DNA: TGTGCCAGCAGCCAGGGGTGGGCTGGTGGCTACACCTTC

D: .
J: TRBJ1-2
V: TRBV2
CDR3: CASSVIKGGAYGYTF
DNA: TGTGCCAGCAGTGTGATAAAGGGGGGGGCCTATGGCTACACCTTC

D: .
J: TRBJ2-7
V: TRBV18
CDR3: CASSPTPAGVVFEQYF
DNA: TGTGCCAGCTCACCAACCCCCGCAGGGGTCGTTTTCGAGCAGTACTTC

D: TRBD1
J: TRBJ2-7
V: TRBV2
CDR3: CASSAETGAVQEQYF
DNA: TGTGCCAGCAGTGCCGAGACAGGGGCCGTACAGGAGCAGTACTTC

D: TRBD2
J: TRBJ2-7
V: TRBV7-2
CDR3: CASSLFFLREGPSEQYF
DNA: TGTGCCAGCAGCTTATTTTTTTTGCGGGAGGGCCCCTCCGAGCAGTACTTC

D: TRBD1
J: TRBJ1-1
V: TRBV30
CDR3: CAWDRVANTEAFF
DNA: TGTGCCTGGGACAGGGTCGCGAACACTGAAGCTTTCTTT

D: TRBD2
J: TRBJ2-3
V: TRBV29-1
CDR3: CSVVGGSTDTQYF
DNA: TGCAGCGTTGTGGGGGGGAGCACAGATACGCAGTATTTT

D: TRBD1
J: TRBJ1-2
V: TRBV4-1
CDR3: CASSRDRASNYGYTF
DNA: TGCGCCAGCAGCCGGGACAGGGCTAGTAACTATGGCTACACCTTC

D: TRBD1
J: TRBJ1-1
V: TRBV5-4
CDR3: CASSAGTDNTEAFF
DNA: TGTGCCAGCAGCGCCGGGACAGATAACACTGAAGCTTTCTTT

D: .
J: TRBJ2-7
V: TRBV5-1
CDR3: CASSMGGPVSEQYF
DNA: TGCGCCAGCAGCATGGGGGGCCCAGTAAGCGAGCAGTACTTC

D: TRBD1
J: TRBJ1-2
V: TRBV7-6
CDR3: CASSRLTGIDFGYTF
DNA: TGTGCCAGCAGCCGCCTGACAGGGATTGACTTTGGCTACACCTTC

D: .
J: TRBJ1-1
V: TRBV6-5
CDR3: CASSLTRNTEAFF
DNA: TGTGCCAGCAGTCTCACCAGGAACACTGAAGCTTTCTTT

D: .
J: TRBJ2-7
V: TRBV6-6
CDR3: CASSSSRDSYEQYF
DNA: TGTGCCAGCAGTTCGTCCCGGGACTCCTACGAGCAGTACTTC